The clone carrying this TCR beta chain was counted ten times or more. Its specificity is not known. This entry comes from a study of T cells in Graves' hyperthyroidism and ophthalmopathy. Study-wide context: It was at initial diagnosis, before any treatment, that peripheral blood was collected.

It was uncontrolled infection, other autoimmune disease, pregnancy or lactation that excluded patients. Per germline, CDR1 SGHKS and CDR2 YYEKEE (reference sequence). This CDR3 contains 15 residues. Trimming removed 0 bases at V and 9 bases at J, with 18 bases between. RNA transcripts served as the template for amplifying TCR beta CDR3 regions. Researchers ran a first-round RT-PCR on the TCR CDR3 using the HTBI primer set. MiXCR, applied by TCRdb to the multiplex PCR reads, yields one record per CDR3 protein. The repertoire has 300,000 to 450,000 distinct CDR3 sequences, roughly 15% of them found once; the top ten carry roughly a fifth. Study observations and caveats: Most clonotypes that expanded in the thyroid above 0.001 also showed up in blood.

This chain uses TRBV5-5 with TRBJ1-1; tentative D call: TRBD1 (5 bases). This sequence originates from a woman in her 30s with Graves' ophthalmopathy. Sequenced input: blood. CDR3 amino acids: CASSLDLAGLGQAFF. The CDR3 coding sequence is TGTGCCAGCAGCTTGGATCTCGCAGGGCTTGGGCAAGCTTTCTTT.